The clone carrying this T cell receptor (beta chain) was detected only a few times. The antigen is not known. The data were obtained in a study of response to subunit inactivated influenza vaccine. TCRdb recomputed calls from the RT-PCR reads with MiXCR, one row per CDR3 protein. The sample holds roughly 700,000 distinct CDR3 sequences, approximately 14% seen once. This CDR3 region has 16 residues. The V end was cut by 4 bases, the J end by 1 base, with 16 bases between. The germline V gene has CDR1 SGHVS and CDR2 FQNEAQ. Study conclusions and caveats: Each seasonal influenza vaccination, the authors suggested, recruits few new T cells.

The starting material was PBMCs from blood, obtained 14 days before vaccination. The TCR sequence derives from a middle-aged man who received an inactivated influenza vaccine. The chain employs TRBV7-8 and TRBJ2-5; tentatively, D is TRBD1 (6 bases). CDR3 DNA sequence: TGTGCCAGCAGCTCCCTTGGTGAGGGGGTCCAAGAGACCCAGTACTTC. This gives the protein CASSSLGEGVQETQYF.